This T cell receptor beta chain was captured in a study of cytomegalovirus exposure and HLA in healthy donors. There are many counts of this clone. Method: immunoSEQ multiplex PCR; TCRdb's copy keeps in-frame clones and lacks some. Counted here are 160,000 or so clones, approximately 90% occurring once; the ten biggest clones make up approximately 3.1%. CDR3 length equals 14 residues. Germline V gene sequence: CDR1 LGHNA, CDR2 YNFKEQ. V was trimmed by 3 bases and J by 3 bases, leaving 8 bases between them. The chain has TRBV4-2 and TRBJ2-2, with D tentatively TRBD2 (5 bases). The clonotype originates from a man in his late teens or twenties in good health and CMV-seronegative. The material sequenced was PBMCs. The CDR3 spells CASSHRGDTGELFF. CDR3 bases: TGTGCCAGCAGCCACCGGGGAGACACCGGGGAGCTGTTTTTT.